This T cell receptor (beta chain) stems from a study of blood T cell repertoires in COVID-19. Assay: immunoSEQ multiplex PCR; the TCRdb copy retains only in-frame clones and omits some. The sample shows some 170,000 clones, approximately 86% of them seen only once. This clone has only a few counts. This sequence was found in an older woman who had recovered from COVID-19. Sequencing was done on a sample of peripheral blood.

The CDR3 coding sequence is TGTGCCAGCTTCGACACCTACGAGCAGTACTTC. Encoded protein: CASFDTYEQYF. This chain links TRBV2 with TRBJ2-7; D remains ambiguous. V was trimmed by 8 bases and J by 2 bases, leaving 7 bases between them. Germline values: CDR1 SNHLY, CDR2 FYNNEI. This CDR3 comprises 11 residues.